A single sample gave rise to the 25 T cell receptor beta chains below, sequenced in a study of cytomegalovirus exposure and HLA in healthy donors. PCR amplification relied on 60 Vbeta primers (plus 13 Jbeta primers). The method was immunoSEQ multiplex PCR; TCRdb's version includes in-frame clones alone and lacks a portion of them. The repertoire holds 110,000 to 150,000 clones, 75% to 80% seen once, with less than 2% in the top ten. Sequenced: PBMCs. The source of these receptors is a woman aged 30 to 39 in good health and CMV-seronegative.

Only one count was recorded for this clone. The chain couples TRBV28 to TRBJ1-5; tentative D call: TRBD1 (5 bases). The V gene lost 2 bases and the J gene lost 6 bases, with 11 bases spanning the gap. The CDR3 extends over 14 amino acids. Germline CDR1 and CDR2: MDHEN and SYDVKM. The DNA of the CDR3 is TGTGCCAGCAGTTTAAGGGGTAGTGGTCAGCCCCAGCATTTT. Its protein is CASSLRGSGQPQHF.

J is TRBJ1-2 and V is TRBV7-8; D is perhaps TRBD1 (6 bases). Germline CDR1 SGHVS, CDR2 FQNEAQ. V lost 5 bases to trimming and J lost 2 bases, with 9 bases between them. The CDR3 has 13 residues. Here the CDR3 reads CASSGGANYGYTF. In DNA, the CDR3 is TGTGCCAGCAGCGGGGGGGCGAACTATGGCTACACCTTC.

The V gene is TRBV10-2, the J gene TRBJ1-3; no clear D gene. V was cut by 0 bases and J by 0 bases, with 9 bases left in between. The CDR3 has 16 residues. Looked up from germline, CDR1 is WSHSY and CDR2 is SAAADI. The CDR3 is CASSESGISSGNTIYF. For the CDR3, the DNA is TGCGCCAGCAGTGAGTCCGGGATTAGCTCTGGAAACACCATATATTTT.

This chain joins TRBV5-1 and TRBJ1-4, with 8 bases identical to TRBD1. CDR3 length: 16 amino acids. CDR1 SGHRS and CDR2 YFSETQ come from the germline V gene. Trimming at V came to 2 bases and at J to 2 bases, leaving 5 bases not matched to a gene. CDR3: CASSLSGQGTNEKLFF. The CDR3 DNA is TGCGCCAGCAGCTTAAGTGGACAGGGTACTAATGAAAAACTGTTTTTT.

The chain couples TRBV4-1 to TRBJ2-1; 7 nucleotides line up with TRBD2. The CDR3 sequence is 13 residues long. The ends lost 2 bases at V and 7 bases at J; junction bases unmatched: 2. CDR1 is MGHRA, CDR2 YSYEKL, per germline. CDR3 in amino acids: CASSQLGGNEQFF. The DNA of the CDR3 is TGCGCCAGCAGCCAACTGGGGGGGAATGAGCAGTTCTTC.

The V gene is TRBV10-2, the J gene TRBJ1-1, with TRBD1 as a possible D gene (6 bases). The germline V gene encodes CDR1 WSHSY and CDR2 SAAADI. The CDR3 spans 16 residues. Trimming took 6 bases from V and 0 from J, leaving 17 bases between them. The CDR3 nucleotides read TGCGCCAGCAGCCCGAACCGACAGGCCTTGAACACTGAAGCTTTCTTT. As protein: CASSPNRQALNTEAFF.

This clone showed up just a few times. This chain joins TRBV5-1 and TRBJ1-6, with TRBD1 as a possible D gene (5 bases). This CDR3 has 16 residues. Germline V gives CDR1 SGHRS, CDR2 YFSETQ. The V end was cut by 4 bases, the J end by 0 bases, with 11 bases between. This CDR3 reads CASSRGESSYNSPLHF. The CDR3 coding sequence is TGCGCCAGCAGCCGGGGGGAAAGCTCCTATAATTCACCCCTCCACTTT.

This clone was seen only a few times. This specimen includes other DNA sequences encoding the same CDR3. The chain combines TRBV6-1 with TRBJ2-5, with 11 positions matching TRBD2. V shed 2 bases, J shed 1 base, and the junction held 0 bases outside the gene matches. Per the germline V gene, CDR1 is MNHNS and CDR2 is SASEGT. This CDR3 region has 15 residues. The CDR3 sequence: CASSELAGGQETQYF. CDR3 nucleotides: TGTGCCAGCAGTGAACTAGCGGGGGGCCAAGAGACCCAGTACTTC.

About this clone: The same CDR3 also results from other DNA sequences found in this sample. Here the CDR3 reads CASSPDRSSYEQYF. DNA of the CDR3: TGTGCCAGCTCCCCGGACAGGAGCTCCTACGAGCAGTACTTC. V is TRBV18 and J is TRBJ2-7; 7 nucleotides align to TRBD1. V gave up 6 bases and J gave up 0 bases; unmatched junction bases: 5. Germline CDR1 reads KGHSH; CDR2 reads LQKENI. The CDR3 contains 14 residues.

The chain employs TRBV18 and TRBJ2-1; TRBD1 matches at 8 bases. The trim removed 3 bases at V and 4 bases at J, leaving 5 bases unmatched. The CDR3 consists of 15 residues. Germline lookup yields CDR1 KGHSH and CDR2 LQKENI. CDR3 sequence (DNA): TGTGCCAGCTCACCGAGGACAGGGTCTTACAATGAGCAGTTCTTC. It yields the protein CASSPRTGSYNEQFF.

The chain carries TRBV11-1 and TRBJ2-3, with 9 nucleotides matching TRBD2. The V segment lost 1 base and the J segment 6 bases; nucleotides outside the gene matches: 5. Germline CDR1 is SGHAT and CDR2 is FQDESV (reference sequence). CDR3 size: 15 residues. The CDR3, as DNA: TGTGCCAGCAGCTTAGTGGGCGGGGGGGCGGATACGCAGTATTTT. Protein: CASSLVGGGADTQYF.

V usage is TRBV18 and J usage is TRBJ1-1, with 10 bases identical to TRBD1. The CDR3 covers 16 residues. Germline V gene data show CDR1 as KGHSH and CDR2 as LQKENI. Germline trimming cut 0 bases from V and 5 bases from J; bases unmatched to any gene: 6. The chain's CDR3 is CASSPPQPGQGTEAFF. The CDR3 coding sequence is TGTGCCAGCTCACCACCCCAACCGGGACAGGGGACTGAAGCTTTCTTT. The entire variable domain, with the rest obtained from reference TRBV18 and TRBJ1-1, is as follows: NAGVMQNPRHLVRRRGQEARLRCSPMKGHSHVYWYRQLPEEGLKFMVYLQKENIIDESGMPKERFSAEFPKEGPSILRIQQVVRGDSAAYFCASSPPQPGQGTEAFFGQGTRLTVV.

The CDR3 DNA sequence: TGTGCCAGCTCACCCACGGTTGGGACAGGGAGCCGGATGAACACTGAAGCTTTCTTT. Translating gives CASSPTVGTGSRMNTEAFF. The rearrangement joins TRBV18 to TRBJ1-1; TRBD1 aligns across 9 bases. V shed 3 bases and J 0 bases; nucleotides not matched to a gene: 14. CDR3 length: 19 residues. Per germline, CDR1 KGHSH and CDR2 LQKENI.

This clone has more than one count but fewer than ten. V is TRBV7-9 and J is TRBJ1-4, with 7 positions matching TRBD1. The germline CDR1 and CDR2 sequences are SEHNR and FQNEAQ (reference sequence). The CDR3 spans 14 residues. V shed 1 base, J shed 7 bases, and the junction held 3 bases outside the gene matches. In DNA form, the CDR3 reads TGTGCCAGCAGCTTAGGGGGGACAGTTGAAAAACTGTTTTTT. The encoded protein is CASSLGGTVEKLFF.

The chain combines TRBV6-1 with TRBJ2-7; TRBD2 aligns across 7 bases. This CDR3 is 13 amino acids long. Germline V gives CDR1 MNHNS, CDR2 SASEGT. Trimming took 6 bases from V and 3 from J; bases not matched to a gene: 5. The CDR3 DNA reads as TGTGCCAGCAGCCGGGGCGGGGGCTACGAGCAGTACTTC. The encoded protein is CASSRGGGYEQYF.

J is TRBJ1-4 and V is TRBV6-6; 7 bases line up with TRBD1. There are 15 residues in the CDR3. With 6 bases clipped from V and 10 bases from J, the junction kept 14 bases outside the gene matches. Germline CDR1 and CDR2: MNHNY and SVGAGI (reference sequence). CDR3 protein: CASRTRDSSLGKLFF. The CDR3 nucleotides read TGTGCCAGCAGAACAAGGGACAGTTCGTTAGGAAAACTGTTTTTT.

The V call is TRBV27, the J call TRBJ2-3; unclear D gene. CDR1 and CDR2 from the germline V gene are MNHEY and SMNVEV (reference sequence). This CDR3 is built from 13 residues. Trimming took off 3 bases at V and 6 bases at J, with 10 bases between the two ends. DNA for the CDR3: TGTGCCAGCAGTTTCGACCTCAGGGATACGCAGTATTTT. Translation: CASSFDLRDTQYF.

This clone was seen once. This chain links TRBV6-1 with TRBJ2-2, with 9 bases aligning to TRBD1. CDR3 length: 17 amino acids. The germline gives CDR1 MNHNS, CDR2 SASEGT. The trim removed 4 bases at V and 5 bases at J, leaving 11 bases unmatched. CDR3 DNA: TGTGCCAGCAGTGCCCCAGCCAGGACAGGGGAAACCGGGGAGCTGTTTTTT. Its protein product is CASSAPARTGETGELFF.

The gene calls are TRBV7-9 and TRBJ1-1; 8 bases agree with TRBD1. Trimming at V came to 4 bases and at J to 10 bases, leaving 8 bases not matched to a gene. Germline-derived CDR1 and CDR2 are SEHNR and FQNEAQ (reference sequence). CDR3 length: 13 residues. The DNA for the CDR3 is TGTGCCAGCAGCTCCCAACAGGGGGTTGGAGCTTTCTTT. The encoded protein is CASSSQQGVGAFF.

J is TRBJ1-5 and V is TRBV7-3; D gene ambiguous. Germline V gene sequence: CDR1 SGHTA, CDR2 FQGTGA. Trimming took off 5 bases at V and 10 bases at J, with 15 bases between the two ends. The CDR3 consists of 13 residues. CDR3 DNA sequence: TGTGCCAGCAGCCCCGGGTCGAAGCTCCCCCAGCATTTT. Residues: CASSPGSKLPQHF.

The chain has TRBV19 and TRBJ1-3; the match to TRBD1 covers 10 bases. In germline, CDR1 is LNHDA, CDR2 SQIVND (reference sequence). The CDR3 is 16 residues long. J lost 2 bases, V lost 10 bases, and 11 bases had no gene match. In DNA form, the CDR3 reads TGTGCCACCCGTCCCGGGACAGGGGCGCCTGGAAACACCATATATTTT. Its protein is CATRPGTGAPGNTIYF.

This clone has a single count. The chain joins TRBV18 to TRBJ1-3, with unresolved D. Trimming took 2 bases from V and 0 from J, leaving 11 bases between them. Per the germline V gene, CDR1 is KGHSH and CDR2 is LQKENI. The CDR3 runs 16 residues. The CDR3 protein is CASSPDTSRSGNTIYF. The CDR3 DNA reads TGTGCCAGCTCACCAGACACGTCTCGCTCTGGAAACACCATATATTTT.

V and J are TRBV6-1 and TRBJ2-2, with 7 bases lining up with TRBD2. Germline CDR1 MNHNS, CDR2 SASEGT. The CDR3 contains 15 residues. V dropped 4 bases and J dropped 7; count of bases not matched to a gene: 9. DNA of the CDR3: TGTGCCAGCAGTGTGAATCGGCGGGGGAACGGGGAGCTGTTTTTT. This gives the protein CASSVNRRGNGELFF.

The chain is built from TRBV7-8 and TRBJ1-2; weak D call: TRBD1 (5 bases). This CDR3 contains 13 residues. V lost 1 base and J lost 8, with 11 bases in between. The V gene's germline CDR1 is SGHVS and CDR2 FQNEAQ. CDR3 region: CASSLGGEGGYTF. CDR3 nucleotide sequence: TGTGCCAGCAGCTTAGGTGGGGAGGGGGGCTACACCTTC.

This clone was seen a few times. The rearrangement uses TRBV30 and TRBJ1-5; a possible D gene is TRBD1 (5 bases). In germline, CDR1 is GTSNPN, CDR2 SVGIG (reference sequence). CDR3 size: 15 residues. The V end was cut by 3 bases, the J end by 5 bases, with 17 bases between. The CDR3 nucleotides are TGTGCCTGGAGCCCCCTAGGGGTGAGACATCAGCCCCAGCATTTT. Its translation: CAWSPLGVRHQPQHF.